A single T cell receptor (beta chain) is shown here with its context. Its antigen is not identified. The data are from a study of OX40 agonist ivuxolimab in advanced cancers. As for the study in general: Past anti-PD-1, anti-PD-L1 or anti-CTLA-4 therapy was accepted, and around 40% had received some. Study-level results: The antigens recognized by the expanded peripheral T cells, that is their antigen specificity, were not determined. Averaging showed that CD8+ T cells had more expanded clones than CD4+ did. There was clonal expansion of CD4+ and CD8+ blood T cells by week 6 at 0.1 to 3.0 mg/kg.

TCRdb's table, derived via immunoSEQ multiplex PCR, lists solely in-frame clones and lacks some. The sample holds 130,000 or so clones, roughly 95% seen once. The germline V and J ends were trimmed by 5 bases and 3 bases, with 11 bases remaining between them. The CDR3 runs 14 residues. The germline gives CDR1 LNHDA, CDR2 SQIVND (reference sequence). This TCR was sampled from an adult with an advanced solid tumor such as melanoma, head and neck, liver or kidney cancer. The chain recombines TRBV19 with TRBJ1-5; the D gene is possibly TRBD1 (6 bases). This material consisted of CD4+ or CD8+ T cells sorted from blood, taken in a trial of the OX40 agonist ivuxolimab. The CDR3 sequence is CASSRQDVNQPQHF. The CDR3 bases are TGTGCCAGTAGTCGACAGGACGTCAATCAGCCCCAGCATTTT.